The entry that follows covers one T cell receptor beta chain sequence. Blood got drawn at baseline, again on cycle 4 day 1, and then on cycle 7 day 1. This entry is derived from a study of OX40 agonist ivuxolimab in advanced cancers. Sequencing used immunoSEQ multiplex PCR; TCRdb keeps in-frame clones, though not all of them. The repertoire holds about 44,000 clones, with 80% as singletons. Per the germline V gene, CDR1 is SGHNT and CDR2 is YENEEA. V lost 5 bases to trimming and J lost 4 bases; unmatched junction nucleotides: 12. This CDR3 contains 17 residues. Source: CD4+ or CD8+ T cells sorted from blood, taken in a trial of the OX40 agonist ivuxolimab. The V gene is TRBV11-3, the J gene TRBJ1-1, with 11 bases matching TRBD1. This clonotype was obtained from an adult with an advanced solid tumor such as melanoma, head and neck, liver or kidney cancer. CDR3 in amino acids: CASSPTARTGGLTEAFF. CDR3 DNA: TGTGCCAGCAGCCCCACCGCCAGGACAGGGGGCCTCACTGAAGCTTTCTTT.